This TCR beta chain was recorded in a study of blood T cell repertoires in COVID-19. About the study: Italy, Spain and the United States were the sources of the convalescent and acute COVID-19 samples. PBMCs, B-cell-depleted T cells, or T cells were the source of the cDNA or gDNA that made up the material.

Germline CDR1 is SEHNR and CDR2 is FQNEAQ (reference sequence). The CDR3 extends over 11 amino acids. Trimming stripped 4 bases from V and 11 bases from J, with 11 bases between. The authors' processing: Reference gene primer amplification gave estimated nucleated cell counts. Only in-frame clones appear in the TCRdb table, and some are missing; sequencing was by immunoSEQ multiplex PCR. The D gene and trimming were derived from the DNA, and the V and J assignments and clone size from that table. The table records 430,000 or so clones, approximately 90% of them present only once. The Seattle patients, enrolled during active infection, were followed longitudinally.

The sample was peripheral blood. The receptor comes from a man younger than 35 with COVID-19, enrolled during active disease. V usage is TRBV7-9 and J usage is TRBJ1-1; D perhaps matches TRBD1 (5 bases). The CDR3 nucleotides read TGTGCCAGCAGCTCACAGGTGGGGGCTTTCTTT. It encodes CASSSQVGAFF.